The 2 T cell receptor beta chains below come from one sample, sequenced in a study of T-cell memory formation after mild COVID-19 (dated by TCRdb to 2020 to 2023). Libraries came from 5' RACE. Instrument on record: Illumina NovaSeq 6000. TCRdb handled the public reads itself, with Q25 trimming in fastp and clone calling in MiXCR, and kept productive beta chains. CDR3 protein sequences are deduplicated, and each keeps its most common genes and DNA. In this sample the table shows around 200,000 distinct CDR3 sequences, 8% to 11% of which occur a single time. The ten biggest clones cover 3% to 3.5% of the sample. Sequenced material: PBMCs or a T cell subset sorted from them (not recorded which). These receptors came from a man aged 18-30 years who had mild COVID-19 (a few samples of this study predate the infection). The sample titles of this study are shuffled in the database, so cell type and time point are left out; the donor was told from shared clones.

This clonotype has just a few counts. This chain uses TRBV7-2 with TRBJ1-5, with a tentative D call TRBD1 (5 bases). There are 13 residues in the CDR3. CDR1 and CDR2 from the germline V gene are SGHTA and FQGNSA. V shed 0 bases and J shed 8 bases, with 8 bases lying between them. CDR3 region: CASSLAGAEPQHF. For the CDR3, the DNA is TGTGCCAGCAGCTTAGCAGGGGCCGAGCCCCAGCATTTT.

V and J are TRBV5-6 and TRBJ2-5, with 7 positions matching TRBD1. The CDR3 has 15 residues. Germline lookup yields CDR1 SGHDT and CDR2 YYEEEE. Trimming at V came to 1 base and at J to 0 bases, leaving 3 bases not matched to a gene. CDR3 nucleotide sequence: TGTGCCAGCAGCTTGTTCACAGGGGACCAAGAGACCCAGTACTTC. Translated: CASSLFTGDQETQYF.